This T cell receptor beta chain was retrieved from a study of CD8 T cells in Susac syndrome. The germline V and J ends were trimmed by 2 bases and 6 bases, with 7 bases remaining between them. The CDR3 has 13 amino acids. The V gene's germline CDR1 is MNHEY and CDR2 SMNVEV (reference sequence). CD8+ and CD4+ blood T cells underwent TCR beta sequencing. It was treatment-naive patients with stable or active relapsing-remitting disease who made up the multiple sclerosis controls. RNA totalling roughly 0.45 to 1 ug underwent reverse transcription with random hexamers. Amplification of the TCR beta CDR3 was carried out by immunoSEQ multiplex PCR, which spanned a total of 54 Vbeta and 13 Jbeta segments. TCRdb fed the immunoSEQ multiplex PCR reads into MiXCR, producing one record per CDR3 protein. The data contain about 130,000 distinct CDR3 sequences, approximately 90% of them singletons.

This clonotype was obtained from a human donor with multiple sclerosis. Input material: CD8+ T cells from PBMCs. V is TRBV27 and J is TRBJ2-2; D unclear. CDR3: CASSLVQAGELFF. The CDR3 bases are TGTGCCAGCAGTTTAGTCCAGGCCGGGGAGCTGTTTTTT.